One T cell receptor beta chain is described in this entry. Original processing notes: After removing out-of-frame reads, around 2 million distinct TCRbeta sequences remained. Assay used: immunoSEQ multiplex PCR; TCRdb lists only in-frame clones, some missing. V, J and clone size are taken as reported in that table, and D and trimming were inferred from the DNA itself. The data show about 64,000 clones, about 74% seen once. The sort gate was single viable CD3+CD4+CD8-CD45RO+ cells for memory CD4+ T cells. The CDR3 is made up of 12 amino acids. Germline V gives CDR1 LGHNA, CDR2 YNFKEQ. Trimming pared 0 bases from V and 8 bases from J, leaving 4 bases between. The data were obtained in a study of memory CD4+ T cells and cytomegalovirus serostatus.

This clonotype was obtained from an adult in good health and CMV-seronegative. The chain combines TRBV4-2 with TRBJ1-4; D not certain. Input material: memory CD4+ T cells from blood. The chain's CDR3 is CASSQEREKLFF. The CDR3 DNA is TGTGCCAGCAGCCAAGAGAGGGAAAAACTGTTTTTT.